This T cell receptor (beta chain) was obtained from a study of T and B cells in COVID-19 patients. Study findings and constraints: Patients with COVID-19 reportedly showed strongly skewed T cell receptor beta variable and joining gene usage. CD4+, regulatory T cell, CD8+ and sorted SARS-CoV-2-responsive or tetramer+ T cells were not yet sequenced.

TRB rearrangements were amplified by multiplex PCR with BIOMED2 TRB-A/B primers. From the multiplex PCR reads, TCRdb called clonotypes with MiXCR, one entry per CDR3 protein. Found here are around 8,000 distinct CDR3 sequences, approximately 30% of them singletons; the top ten hold 17%. CDR1 and CDR2 from the germline V gene are MNHEY and SVGAGI. V lost 6 bases and J 4 bases, leaving 3 bases between the germline ends. The length of the CDR3 is 10 residues. In this sample, this clonotype turned up a few times. Antigen unknown. From blood, about 250-500 ng of genomic DNA served as TRB template. The chain employs TRBV6-5 and TRBJ1-2, with no clear D. Material for sequencing was blood. The sequence was collected from a human donor with active COVID-19. The CDR3 loop is CASRGYGYTF. The DNA of the CDR3 is TGTGCCAGCAGAGGCTATGGCTACACCTTC.